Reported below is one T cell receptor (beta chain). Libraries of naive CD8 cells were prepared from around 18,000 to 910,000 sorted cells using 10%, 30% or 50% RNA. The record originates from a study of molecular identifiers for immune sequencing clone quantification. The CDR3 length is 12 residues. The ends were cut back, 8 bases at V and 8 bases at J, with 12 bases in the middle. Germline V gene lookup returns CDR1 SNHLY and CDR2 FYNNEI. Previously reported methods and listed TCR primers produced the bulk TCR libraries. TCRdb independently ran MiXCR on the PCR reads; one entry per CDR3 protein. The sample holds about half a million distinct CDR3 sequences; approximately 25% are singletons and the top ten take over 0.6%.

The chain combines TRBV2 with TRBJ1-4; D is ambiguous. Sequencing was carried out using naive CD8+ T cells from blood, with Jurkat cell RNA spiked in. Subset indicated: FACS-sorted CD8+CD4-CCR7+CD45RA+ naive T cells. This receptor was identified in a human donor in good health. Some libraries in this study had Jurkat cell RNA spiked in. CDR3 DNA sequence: TGTGCCAGCCGGCCGGAGGAGGAAAAACTGTTTTTT. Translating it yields CASRPEEEKLFF.